This passage covers 21 T cell receptor beta chains from one sample sequenced in a study of shared clonotypes between healthy human individuals. Assay used: immunoSEQ multiplex PCR; TCRdb lists only in-frame clones, some missing. The sample carries 2,500,000 or so clones, about 92% recorded once. Sequencing used naive CD4+ T cells sorted from blood. Subset: CD45RA+ positively selected. These receptors originate from a man between 18 and 35 years old in good health.

This clone showed up just once. V is TRBV6-1 and J is TRBJ1-5; a possible D gene is TRBD1 (6 bases). The CDR3 has 13 amino acids. Germline CDR1 is MNHNS and CDR2 is SASEGT. Trimming stripped 6 bases from V and 8 bases from J, with 14 bases between. The CDR3 DNA is TGTGCCAGCAGACCACAGGGTACGGAGCCCCAGCATTTT. This gives the protein CASRPQGTEPQHF.

The genes are TRBV6-6 and TRBJ1-1; D unclear. The length of the CDR3 is 14 residues. The V gene's germline CDR1 is MNHNY and CDR2 SVGAGI (reference sequence). Trimming removed 6 bases from V and 7 bases from J, with 18 bases in between. CDR3 protein: CASSNPPSVLEAFF. CDR3 bases: TGTGCCAGCAGCAACCCCCCTTCGGTCCTTGAAGCTTTCTTT.

This chain connects TRBV23-1 to TRBJ1-4, with D tentatively TRBD1 (6 bases). TRBV23-1 is an open reading frame, and its role is uncertain. The CDR3 has 14 residues. Trimming took 6 bases from V and 7 from J, leaving 15 bases between them. The CDR3 loop reads CASRLDRQGEKLFF. CDR3 nucleotide sequence: TGCGCCAGCAGGCTCGACAGGCAGGGTGAAAAACTGTTTTTT.

This chain joins TRBV6-1 and TRBJ2-7; a possible D gene is TRBD2 (5 bases). CDR1 and CDR2 (germline): MNHNS, SASEGT. The CDR3 length is 14 residues. The V gene lost 6 bases and the J gene lost 0 bases, with 12 bases spanning the gap. The CDR3 bases are TGTGCCAGCAGGATGGACTTGCCCTCCTACGAGCAGTACTTC. Amino acids: CASRMDLPSYEQYF.

The rearrangement links TRBV5-5 to TRBJ1-6; D gene uncertain. The germline V and J ends were trimmed by 4 bases and 0 bases, with 14 bases remaining between them. The CDR3 spans 17 residues. Germline loops: CDR1 SGHKS, CDR2 YYEKEE (reference sequence). The CDR3 DNA sequence: TGTGCCAGCAGCCCCGAGGGCAGGAGCTCCTATAATTCACCCCTCCACTTT. Its protein product is CASSPEGRSSYNSPLHF.

This clone was observed a single time. This chain uses TRBV25-1 with TRBJ2-3, with D perhaps given as TRBD1 or TRBD2 (6 bases each). In germline, CDR1 is MGHDK, CDR2 SYGVNS. This CDR3 has 14 amino acids. V was shortened by 5 bases and J by 0 bases, with 9 bases between the two germline ends. CDR3 sequence (DNA): TGTGCCAGCAGTCGGAGGGGGAGCACAGATACGCAGTATTTT. As protein: CASSRRGSTDTQYF. The variable domain in full, completed from reference TRBV25-1 and TRBJ2-3, reads EADIYQTPRYLVIGTGKKITLECSQTMGHDKMYWYQQDPGMELHLIHYSYGVNSTEKGDLSSESTVSRIRTEHFPLTLESARPSHTSQYLCASSRRGSTDTQYFGPGTRLTVL.

This clone was seen at least ten times. The sample contains more than one DNA sequence encoding this CDR3. This chain uses TRBV5-1 with TRBJ2-7, with 10 bases aligning to TRBD2. The CDR3 covers 14 residues. Germline loops: CDR1 SGHRS, CDR2 YFSETQ. Trimming cost V 4 bases and J 1 base; bases outside gene matches: 2. CDR3: CASSPSGGSYEQYF. The DNA of the CDR3 is TGCGCCAGCAGCCCTAGCGGGGGATCCTACGAGCAGTACTTC.

The V and J genes are TRBV7-3 and TRBJ2-7, with D hard to call. Germline loops: CDR1 SGHTA, CDR2 FQGTGA. The CDR3 spans 11 residues. V shed 4 bases and J shed 7 bases, with 8 bases lying between them. In nucleotides, the CDR3 is TGTGCCAGCAGCTCAGGTGGTGAGCAGTACTTC. This codes for CASSSGGEQYF. Complete variable domain (other parts from reference TRBV7-3 and TRBJ2-7): GAGVSQTPSNKVTEKGKYVELRCDPISGHTALYWYRQSLGQGPEFLIYFQGTGAADDSGLPNDRFFAVRPEGSVSTLKIQRTERGDSAVYLCASSSGGEQYFGPGTRLTVT.

The chain recombines TRBV28 with TRBJ1-5; D may be TRBD1 (5 bases). Germline V gene data show CDR1 as MDHEN and CDR2 as SYDVKM. This CDR3 comprises 15 residues. Trimming took 6 bases from V and 3 from J, leaving 15 bases between them. The CDR3 sequence is CASRTGRANNQPQHF. The CDR3 DNA is TGTGCCAGCAGGACCGGCAGGGCCAACAATCAGCCCCAGCATTTT.

This chain uses TRBV30 with TRBJ2-7; D is unclear. CDR1 GTSNPN and CDR2 SVGIG come from the germline V gene (reference sequence). V was shortened by 1 base and J by 6 bases, with 4 bases between the two germline ends. The CDR3 totals 10 residues. CDR3 sequence reads: CAWSGSEQYF. The DNA for the CDR3 is TGTGCCTGGAGTGGTAGCGAGCAGTACTTC.

The chain employs TRBV27 and TRBJ1-2; 7 positions agree with TRBD1. CDR3 length equals 14 residues. V lost 5 bases and J lost 3; bases outside the gene matches: 6. Germline V gene data show CDR1 as MNHEY and CDR2 as SMNVEV (reference sequence). The DNA for the CDR3 is TGTGCCAGCAGTCCAAGGGGACAGTACTATGGCTACACCTTC. Its translation is CASSPRGQYYGYTF.

This clone occurred a few times. J is TRBJ1-5 and V is TRBV6-1; possibly TRBD1 for D (5 bases). This CDR3 has 15 amino acids. Germline CDR1 and CDR2: MNHNS and SASEGT. Deletions cut 7 bases from V and 0 bases from J, with 13 bases between. In DNA form, the CDR3 reads TGTGCCAGCAATTCGGGGCTTTTTAGCAATCAGCCCCAGCATTTT. Its translation is CASNSGLFSNQPQHF.

The V and J genes are TRBV6-6 and TRBJ1-2; maybe TRBD1 (5 bases). V lost 3 bases, J lost 0 bases, and 8 bases lay in between. The length of the CDR3 is 14 residues. Germline lookup yields CDR1 MNHNY and CDR2 SVGAGI (reference sequence). For the CDR3, the DNA is TGTGCCAGCAGTTATGACAGTCCTAACTATGGCTACACCTTC. Protein product: CASSYDSPNYGYTF.

This sequence joins TRBV11-2 and TRBJ2-2, with TRBD2 matching 8 bases. This CDR3 comprises 16 residues. After removal of 3 bases from V and 1 base from J, the junction contained 4 bases not matched to a gene. Germline CDR1 reads SGHAT; CDR2 reads FQNNGV. In DNA, the CDR3 is TGTGCCAGCAGCTTGAGTCTAGCGGGGAACACCGGGGAGCTGTTTTTT. Encoded protein: CASSLSLAGNTGELFF.

To note about this clone: The junction departs from the called germline gene at one end, perhaps through a read error. The chain couples TRBV30 to TRBJ2-3, with D unresolved. This CDR3 spans 9 amino acids. Germline V gives CDR1 GTSNPN, CDR2 SVGIG (reference sequence). As DNA, the CDR3 is TGTGCCTGGAGTGTTATAGAGGATTTT. This encodes CAWSVIEDF.

V is TRBV6-5 and J is TRBJ1-6, with D perhaps TRBD1 (5 bases). The length of the CDR3 is 15 residues. V lost 7 bases and J lost 7, with 17 bases in between. Germline V gives CDR1 MNHEY, CDR2 SVGAGI. For the CDR3, the DNA is TGTGCCAGCACCGAACGGGGGGGTAGCAATTCACCCCTCCACTTT. Its protein product is CASTERGGSNSPLHF.

A word on this clone: The same CDR3 is also encoded by other DNA sequences in this sample. This chain links TRBV7-9 with TRBJ2-7, with no clear D. CDR3 length: 11 amino acids. V was pared by 4 bases and J by 4 bases, with 5 bases between. Per the germline V gene, CDR1 is SEHNR and CDR2 is FQNEAQ (reference sequence). This CDR3 is CASSSRYEQYF. The CDR3 DNA is TGTGCCAGCAGCTCTAGATACGAGCAGTACTTC.

The chain employs TRBV10-3 and TRBJ2-1; D is undetermined. Looked up from germline, CDR1 is ENHRY and CDR2 is SYGVKD. V was cut by 6 bases and J by 5 bases, with 11 bases left in between. This CDR3 spans 13 amino acids. CDR3 in DNA: TGTGCCATCAGCGGATCTAGTAACAATGAGCAGTTCTTC. It is translated as CAISGSSNNEQFF.

The chain combines TRBV20-1 with TRBJ2-7; D ambiguous. Germline assignment: CDR1 DFQATT and CDR2 SNEGSKA (reference sequence). CDR3 length equals 11 residues. Trimming stripped 3 bases from V and 5 bases from J, with 8 bases between. The CDR3 region is CSASVENEQYF. The DNA of the CDR3 is TGCAGTGCTAGTGTTGAGAACGAGCAGTACTTC.

The rearrangement joins TRBV18 to TRBJ1-2, with D uncertain. V was clipped by 3 bases and J by 2 bases, with 13 bases between them. The germline CDR1 and CDR2 sequences are KGHSH and LQKENI. CDR3 length equals 15 residues. CDR3 loop: CASSPIRAENYGYTF. DNA for the CDR3: TGTGCCAGCTCACCCATAAGAGCAGAGAACTATGGCTACACCTTC.

This chain joins TRBV27 and TRBJ2-3, with 7 bases that match TRBD1. Germline CDR1 is MNHEY and CDR2 is SMNVEV (reference sequence). The CDR3 runs to 15 residues. Losses at the gene ends were 4 bases for V and 1 base for J; bases not matched to a gene: 5. The CDR3 coding sequence is TGTGCCAGCAGTTCCTACAGGGGAGGCACAGATACGCAGTATTTT. This gives the protein CASSSYRGGTDTQYF.